Below, 20 T cell receptor beta chains from the same sample are listed, as sequenced in a study of cytomegalovirus exposure and HLA in healthy donors. Assay used: immunoSEQ multiplex PCR; TCRdb lists only in-frame clones, some missing. The sample records some 170,000 clones, around 92% being singletons. Material for sequencing was PBMCs. These receptors all come from a man between 18 and 35 years old in good health and CMV-seropositive.

The chain employs TRBV25-1 and TRBJ1-2; D is ambiguous. Germline V gene lookup returns CDR1 MGHDK and CDR2 SYGVNS. Trimming took 6 bases from V and 3 from J, leaving 11 bases between them. The CDR3 runs 13 residues. The CDR3, as DNA: TGTGCCAGCAGAGAAAGGGAGGACTATGGCTACACCTTC. It specifies CASREREDYGYTF.

The rearrangement joins TRBV7-6 to TRBJ1-4, with no clear D. Trimming cost V 5 bases and J 0 bases, with 16 bases left between them. The CDR3 extends over 17 amino acids. From germline, CDR1 is SGHVS and CDR2 FNYEAQ. The CDR3 DNA reads as TGTGCCAGCAGCAAGAGGGTTCCGGGTGCAACTAATGAAAAACTGTTTTTT. This gives the protein CASSKRVPGATNEKLFF. Combining the CDR3 with reference TRBV7-6 and TRBJ1-4 gives the whole variable domain GAGVSQSPRYKVTKRGQDVALRCDPISGHVSLYWYRQALGQGPEFLTYFNYEAQQDKSGLPNDRFSAERPEGSISTLTIQRTEQRDSAMYRCASSKRVPGATNEKLFFGSGTQLSVL.

The chain uses TRBV27 and TRBJ1-1; D remains unclear. Germline V gives CDR1 MNHEY, CDR2 SMNVEV (reference sequence). The CDR3 runs 13 residues. Trimming stripped 2 bases from V and 1 base from J, with 5 bases between. Written as DNA, the CDR3 is TGTGCCAGCAGTTTAAGTAGGAACACTGAAGCTTTCTTT. Its protein is CASSLSRNTEAFF.

V gene TRBV4-1 combines with J gene TRBJ2-1, with 8 positions matching TRBD2. V gave up 5 bases and J gave up 9 bases; unmatched junction bases: 12. The CDR3 sequence is 15 residues long. CDR1 and CDR2 (germline): MGHRA, YSYEKL. This chain's CDR3 is CASSWGSGRLSEQFF. The DNA for the CDR3 is TGCGCCAGCAGCTGGGGAAGCGGGAGACTCAGTGAGCAGTTCTTC.

The chain is built from TRBV6-4 and TRBJ2-1; 7 bases align to TRBD1. Per germline, CDR1 MRHNA and CDR2 SNTAGT. This CDR3 contains 16 residues. V shed 1 base, J shed 8 bases, and the junction held 11 bases outside the gene matches. The DNA for the CDR3 is TGTGCCAGCAGTGACTTCTTCCGTGACAGGGTGCATGAGCAGTTCTTC. As protein: CASSDFFRDRVHEQFF.

This rearrangement joins TRBV6-1 to TRBJ2-1; 8 positions match TRBD2. Germline V gene data show CDR1 as MNHNS and CDR2 as SASEGT. The trim removed 8 bases at V and 0 bases at J, leaving 3 bases unmatched. The CDR3 runs 14 residues. The CDR3 nucleotides read TGTGCCAGCCGGGGGGGGAGCTCCTACAATGAGCAGTTCTTC. Translation: CASRGGSSYNEQFF.

The gene calls are TRBV9 and TRBJ2-5; 8 nucleotides match TRBD2. Germline CDR1 SGDLS, CDR2 YYNGEE. This CDR3 spans 17 amino acids. The V and J ends lost 4 bases and 1 base, in that order; junction bases with no gene match: 12. CDR3 nucleotides: TGTGCCAGCAGCAGGTGGGGAAACGGGAGGGTCCAAGAGACCCAGTACTTC. Translation: CASSRWGNGRVQETQYF.

CDR3 sequence: CASSSPWGTEETQYF. CDR3 DNA sequence: TGTGCCAGTAGTTCTCCGTGGGGGACAGAAGAGACCCAGTACTTC. The chain employs TRBV19 and TRBJ2-5; 7 bases agree with TRBD1. Germline V gene sequence: CDR1 LNHDA, CDR2 SQIVND (reference sequence). The CDR3 covers 15 residues. Trimming took 5 bases from V and 3 from J; bases not matched to a gene: 9.

The genes are TRBV4-1 and TRBJ2-1; 8 nucleotides agree with TRBD2. CDR3 length: 14 amino acids. Germline lookup yields CDR1 MGHRA and CDR2 YSYEKL. The ends lost 8 bases at V and 0 bases at J; junction bases unmatched: 3. CDR3 nucleotide sequence: TGCGCCAGCCGCCGGGGGGGCTCCTACAATGAGCAGTTCTTC. Translation gives CASRRGGSYNEQFF.

The CDR3 region has the DNA TGCGCGGTGGGGGGGGCGAACACTGAAGCTTTCTTT. Translation: CAVGGANTEAFF. J is TRBJ1-1 and V is TRBV29-1, with D possibly being TRBD1 (6 bases). The CDR3 is 12 residues long. CDR1 and CDR2 from the germline V gene are SQVTM and ANQGSEA.

The chain links TRBV19 to TRBJ2-2; D may be TRBD1 (6 bases). This CDR3 comprises 16 residues. V was cut by 6 bases and J by 9 bases, with 23 bases left in between. From germline, CDR1 is LNHDA and CDR2 SQIVND (reference sequence). The CDR3 bases are TGTGCCAGTAGCCCCCTTGGGGCGAGGGGGAACCGGGAGCTGTTTTTT. Protein sequence: CASSPLGARGNRELFF.

The CDR3 here is CSASNRGTGELFF. The CDR3 DNA follows: TGCAGCGCCAGCAACAGAGGGACCGGGGAGCTGTTTTTT. The chain joins TRBV29-1 to TRBJ2-2; the D gene is possibly TRBD2 (5 bases). The CDR3 is made up of 13 amino acids. Germline V CDR1 and CDR2: SQVTM, ANQGSEA. V lost 7 bases and J 5 bases, leaving 14 bases between the germline ends.

V gene TRBV6-1 combines with J gene TRBJ2-6; the D is unclear. V was shortened by 10 bases and J by 1 base, with 8 bases between the two germline ends. The CDR3 runs to 13 residues. CDR1 is MNHNS, CDR2 SASEGT, per germline. As DNA, the CDR3 is TGTGCCACCATACAGTCTGGGGCCAACGTCCTGACTTTC. Amino acids: CATIQSGANVLTF.

The rearrangement joins TRBV11-1 to TRBJ1-2; perhaps TRBD1 as D (5 bases). This CDR3 has 13 amino acids. Germline CDR1 and CDR2: SGHAT and FQDESV (reference sequence). V lost 5 bases, J lost 4 bases, and 11 bases lay in between. In DNA, the CDR3 is TGTGCCAGCAGCACCCCGGACACCTATGGCTACACCTTC. Residues: CASSTPDTYGYTF.

The chain couples TRBV7-9 to TRBJ2-7; 8 nucleotides align to TRBD2. This CDR3 has 15 amino acids. V shed 5 bases, J shed 0 bases, and the junction held 6 bases outside the gene matches. Germline V gene data show CDR1 as SEHNR and CDR2 as FQNEAQ (reference sequence). This CDR3 reads CASSETSGSSYEQYF. CDR3 DNA sequence: TGTGCCAGCAGCGAAACTAGCGGCAGCTCCTACGAGCAGTACTTC.

The gene calls are TRBV6-1 and TRBJ1-4; 8 bases agree with TRBD1. Germline V lookup: CDR1 MNHNS, CDR2 SASEGT. There are 14 residues in the CDR3. V shed 3 bases, J shed 8 bases, and the junction held 5 bases outside the gene matches. The chain's CDR3 is CASSETGAFEKLFF. The DNA for the CDR3 is TGTGCCAGCAGTGAGACAGGGGCGTTCGAAAAACTGTTTTTT.

The J gene is TRBJ2-7, the V gene TRBV7-2; D gene ambiguous. Germline CDR1 and CDR2: SGHTA and FQGNSA. The CDR3 totals 12 residues. Trimming removed 5 bases at V and 4 bases at J, with 9 bases between. This CDR3 reads CASSLPLYEQYF. The CDR3 DNA is TGTGCCAGCAGCCTCCCCTTGTACGAGCAGTACTTC.

The chain employs TRBV29-1 and TRBJ2-3; D might be TRBD1 (6 bases). This CDR3 has 15 residues. Germline values: CDR1 SQVTM, CDR2 ANQGSEA. Between the trimmed V and J ends, which lost 2 bases and 7 bases, there was a span of 19 bases. The CDR3 DNA reads as TGCAGCGTTGAAAGGGGACACGCGCACGGGAATACGCAGTATTTT. This translates into CSVERGHAHGNTQYF.

This clone was detected a few times. The chain links TRBV11-2 to TRBJ1-1, with 10 nucleotides matching TRBD1. The CDR3 sequence is 13 residues long. Germline loops: CDR1 SGHAT, CDR2 FQNNGV. The V segment lost 5 bases and the J segment 7 bases; nucleotides outside the gene matches: 4. Written as DNA, the CDR3 is TGTGCCAGCAGCACCAGGGACAGGGGTGAAGCTTTCTTT. It specifies CASSTRDRGEAFF.

CDR3 sequence (DNA): TGTGCCAGCAGTTTAAATGGTTTGGGACTAGCGGGATTAAATGAGCAGTTCTTC. This encodes CASSLNGLGLAGLNEQFF. This rearrangement joins TRBV28 to TRBJ2-1; 13 positions match TRBD2. Germline V CDR1 and CDR2: MDHEN, SYDVKM. V shed 2 bases, J shed 7 bases, and the junction held 11 bases outside the gene matches. The CDR3 runs to 18 residues.